One sample yielded the 3 T cell receptor beta chains listed below, sequenced in a study of T cell clonality in common variable immunodeficiency. Clones were sequenced by immunoSEQ multiplex PCR, and TCRdb holds only the in-frame ones, with some missing. This repertoire holds tens of thousands of clones, and none appear only once. The source material was peripheral blood mononuclear cells. The receptors here all came from a person between 18 and 75 years old in good health.

This clone was counted at least ten times. The read ends 3 residues early relative to the CDR3; the germline J gene fills the gap. The chain is built from TRBV30 and TRBJ1-2; D is perhaps TRBD1 (5 bases). The germline V gene has CDR1 GTSNPN and CDR2 SVGIG (reference sequence). The V end was cut by 5 bases, the J end by 6 bases, with 7 bases between. The CDR3 is 10 amino acids. CDR3 residues: CAWGADGYTF. CDR3 bases read: TGTGCCTGGGGGGCGGATGGC.

Ten or more counts support this clone. The missing CDR3 end, 3 residues past where the read stops, is filled in from the germline J gene. The chain employs TRBV20-1 and TRBJ1-2; 7 nucleotides agree with TRBD1. The germline gives CDR1 DFQATT, CDR2 SNEGSKA (reference sequence). V shed 4 bases, J shed 0 bases, and the junction held 5 bases outside the gene matches. This CDR3 spans 14 amino acids. The CDR3: CSAIRQGTNYGYTF. The covered CDR3 bases are TGCAGTGCTATAAGACAGGGCACTAACTATGGC.

This clone was picked up many times. The read gets to within 3 residues of the CDR3 end, and the germline J gene fills in the rest. The chain uses TRBV7-2 and TRBJ1-1; D perhaps matches TRBD1 (6 bases). The CDR3 has 14 residues. Trimming cost V 2 bases and J 7 bases, with 14 bases left between them. Germline V gene data show CDR1 as SGHTA and CDR2 as FQGNSA. The CDR3 loop is CASSLSGGPNEAFF. CDR3 DNA, as far as it was read: TGTGCCAGCAGCTTATCGGGGGGGCCCAATGAA.